Below, 25 T cell receptor beta chains from the same sample are listed, as sequenced in a study of control samples from healthy donors and cancer patients. Sequenced by immunoSEQ multiplex PCR; TCRdb stores in-frame clones only, minus some. The sample has under 70,000 clones, 88% seen once; the top ten hold more than 3.5%. The specimen was blood. Receptors were obtained from a man aged 50-60 years in good health.

This clone was seen more than once but under ten times. As DNA, the CDR3 is TGTGCCAGCAGCCACTGGGACCCATGGGCCGGGGAGCTGTTTTTT. It codes for CASSHWDPWAGELFF. The rearrangement joins TRBV3-1 (or the pseudogene TRBV3-2) to TRBJ2-2, with D tentatively TRBD1 or TRBD2 (5 bases each). Trimming removed 3 bases from V and 6 bases from J, with 14 bases in between. Germline CDR1 and CDR2: LGHDT and YNNKEL (reference sequence). The CDR3 totals 15 residues.

The rearrangement uses TRBV7-9 and TRBJ1-5, with 8 positions matching TRBD1. CDR1 is SEHNR and CDR2 is FQNEAQ in the germline V gene (reference sequence). After removal of 5 bases from V and 2 bases from J, the junction contained 5 bases not matched to a gene. The CDR3 loop spans 15 amino acids. This CDR3 reads CASSIGTGRNQPQHF. The DNA of the CDR3 is TGTGCCAGCAGCATCGGGACAGGACGCAATCAGCCCCAGCATTTT.

CDR3 amino acids: CASRSITGGTEAFF. The CDR3 DNA reads as TGTGCCAGCAGGAGCATAACAGGCGGCACTGAAGCTTTCTTT. The chain joins TRBV6-5 to TRBJ1-1; tentative D call: TRBD1 (5 bases). V gave up 6 bases and J gave up 4 bases, with 15 bases separating them. Looked up from germline, CDR1 is MNHEY and CDR2 is SVGAGI. CDR3 length: 14 amino acids.

This chain connects TRBV7-9 to TRBJ1-4, with 9 bases lining up with TRBD1. The CDR3 spans 15 residues. Germline loops: CDR1 SEHNR, CDR2 FQNEAQ (reference sequence). J lost 6 bases, V lost 1 base, and 3 bases had no gene match. This chain's CDR3 is CASSLVTGGYEKLFF. CDR3 sequence (DNA): TGTGCCAGCAGCTTAGTGACAGGGGGGTATGAAAAACTGTTTTTT.

The chain employs TRBV3-1 (or the pseudogene TRBV3-2) and TRBJ1-5; no firm D call. Per germline, CDR1 LGHDT and CDR2 YNNKEL (reference sequence). The CDR3 spans 14 residues. V was shortened by 0 bases and J by 7 bases, with 10 bases between the two germline ends. CDR3 amino acids: CASSQDSNHQPQHF. The CDR3 region has the DNA TGTGCCAGCAGCCAAGATAGCAATCACCAGCCCCAGCATTTT.

This chain's CDR3 is CASSSPLGKTYTGELFF. The CDR3 DNA sequence: TGTGCCAGCAGTTCCCCCCTAGGGAAGACCTACACCGGGGAGCTGTTTTTT. V is TRBV28 and J is TRBJ2-2; D is unclear. V shed 4 bases and J shed 3 bases, with 18 bases lying between them. CDR1 and CDR2 from the germline V gene are MDHEN and SYDVKM. The CDR3 loop spans 17 amino acids.

This chain links TRBV7-8 with TRBJ2-7; maybe TRBD2 (5 bases). The germline V gene encodes CDR1 SGHVS and CDR2 FQNEAQ. Between the trimmed V and J ends, which lost 10 bases and 7 bases, there was a span of 11 bases. The CDR3 runs to 10 residues. In nucleotides, the CDR3 is TGTGCCATCGGGGAATTGGAGCAGTACTTC. Its protein is CAIGELEQYF.

The J gene is TRBJ1-1, the V gene TRBV28; possibly TRBD1 for D (5 bases). This CDR3 is 14 amino acids long. Germline-derived CDR1 and CDR2 are MDHEN and SYDVKM. Trimming cost V 4 bases and J 5 bases, with 14 bases left between them. In DNA form, the CDR3 reads TGTGCCAGCAGTTGGGGGGGAGATGGAACTGAAGCTTTCTTT. This translates into CASSWGGDGTEAFF. Together with reference TRBV28 and TRBJ1-1, the CDR3 gives the full variable domain: DVKVTQSSRYLVKRTGEKVFLECVQDMDHENMFWYRQDPGLGLRLIYFSYDVKMKEKGDIPEGYSVSREKKERFSLILESASTNQTSMYLCASSWGGDGTEAFFGQGTRLTVV.

This clone showed up just a few times. The chain recombines TRBV5-1 with TRBJ2-5; D is unresolved. Germline V gene data show CDR1 as SGHRS and CDR2 as YFSETQ. The CDR3 is made up of 14 amino acids. The V gene lost 0 bases and the J gene lost 1 base, with 7 bases spanning the gap. DNA for the CDR3: TGCGCCAGCAGCTTGGCGCAGCTCCAAGAGACCCAGTACTTC. Amino acid sequence: CASSLAQLQETQYF.

V is TRBV23-1 and J is TRBJ1-1; perhaps TRBD1 as D (6 bases). TRBV23-1 is identified as an open reading frame with a role that is uncertain. This CDR3 spans 16 amino acids. Trimming stripped 2 bases from V and 2 bases from J, with 15 bases between. CDR3 nucleotides: TGCGCCAGCAGTCAAACGCTTGGACAGTACAACACTGAAGCTTTCTTT. It encodes CASSQTLGQYNTEAFF.

V is TRBV10-3 and J is TRBJ1-2, with a tentative D call TRBD1 (6 bases). The V end lost 2 bases, the J end lost 4 bases, and 11 bases lay between the germline ends. The germline V gene has CDR1 ENHRY and CDR2 SYGVKD. This CDR3 contains 14 residues. The CDR3 here is CAISEPDRSYGYTF. CDR3 DNA sequence: TGTGCCATCAGTGAGCCGGACAGATCCTATGGCTACACCTTC.

This rearrangement joins TRBV10-3 to TRBJ2-2; TRBD2 is a possible D gene (5 bases). From germline, CDR1 is ENHRY and CDR2 SYGVKD. Trimming stripped 7 bases from V and 6 bases from J, with 12 bases between. This CDR3 region has 13 residues. This CDR3 reads CAIKADGAGELFF. DNA of the CDR3: TGTGCCATCAAGGCTGACGGGGCCGGGGAGCTGTTTTTT.

The V and J genes are TRBV6-2 or TRBV6-3 and TRBJ1-5; perhaps TRBD1 as D (5 bases). CDR1 MNHEY and CDR2 SVGEGT come from the germline V gene. Trimming cost V 6 bases and J 2 bases, with 11 bases left between them. The CDR3 contains 14 residues. This CDR3 reads CASSHQGGNQPQHF. Written as DNA, the CDR3 is TGTGCCAGCAGCCACCAGGGTGGCAATCAGCCCCAGCATTTT.

V is TRBV21-1 and J is TRBJ2-7. TRBV21-1 is annotated as a pseudogene. The CDR3 contains 13 residues. DNA of the CDR3: TGTGCCAAAAGGACGACCCATCCCGTCGAGCAGTACTTC. It codes for CAKRTTHPVEQYF.

The chain carries TRBV7-8 and TRBJ1-2; D not resolved. The CDR3 covers 14 residues. Germline CDR1 is SGHVS and CDR2 is FQNEAQ. Trimming left V 1 base short and J 6 bases short, with 12 bases between. This CDR3 reads CASSLDMGSHGYTF. The CDR3 DNA reads TGTGCCAGCAGCTTAGATATGGGCAGCCATGGCTACACCTTC.

The rearrangement links TRBV6-2 or TRBV6-3 to TRBJ2-2, with 8 bases lining up with TRBD2. Unmatched junction bases numbered 3, after V lost 0 bases and J lost 6 bases. The CDR3 contains 15 residues. The V gene's germline CDR1 is MNHEY and CDR2 SVGEGT. The DNA of the CDR3 is TGTGCCAGCAGTTACTCGGGACTAGGGTCCGGGGAGCTGTTTTTT. Protein sequence: CASSYSGLGSGELFF.

The rearrangement joins TRBV27 to TRBJ1-1, with D tentatively TRBD1 (5 bases). With 3 bases removed from V and 11 bases from J, the gap between germline ends came to 13 bases. CDR3 length: 12 residues. Germline CDR1 reads MNHEY; CDR2 reads SMNVEV (reference sequence). In DNA form, the CDR3 reads TGTGCCAGCAGTTTGAATGGAGGGGATGCTTTCTTT. Protein: CASSLNGGDAFF.

This rearrangement joins TRBV13 to TRBJ1-3, with D unresolved. Per germline, CDR1 PRHDT and CDR2 FYEKMQ (reference sequence). The CDR3 has 16 residues. The germline V and J ends were trimmed by 2 bases and 0 bases, with 11 bases remaining between them. CDR3 region: CASSLRIIDSGNTIYF. The CDR3 nucleotides read TGTGCCAGCAGCTTAAGGATAATTGACTCTGGAAACACCATATATTTT.

This clone was recorded only once. This chain links TRBV11-3 with TRBJ2-5; 11 bases agree with TRBD2. The CDR3 spans 16 residues. Germline-derived CDR1 and CDR2 are SGHNT and YENEEA. The junction had 3 bases not matched to a gene; V was cut back by 1 base and J by 2 bases. This CDR3 reads CASSLGLAGGQETQYF. The CDR3 DNA sequence: TGTGCCAGCAGCTTAGGGCTAGCGGGAGGACAAGAGACCCAGTACTTC.

V gene TRBV2 combines with J gene TRBJ1-6, with a possible D match to TRBD1 (6 bases). V gave up 7 bases and J gave up 7 bases, with 17 bases separating them. Germline V gene data show CDR1 as SNHLY and CDR2 as FYNNEI. This CDR3 region has 15 residues. CDR3 in amino acids: CASIIQGSWNSPLHF. CDR3 in DNA: TGTGCCAGCATCATACAGGGTTCGTGGAATTCACCCCTCCACTTT.

The V gene is TRBV27, the J gene TRBJ2-7; 7 bases map to TRBD1. CDR3 length: 13 amino acids. Losses at the gene ends were 4 bases for V and 6 bases for J; bases not matched to a gene: 6. Germline assignment: CDR1 MNHEY and CDR2 SMNVEV (reference sequence). The CDR3 nucleotides read TGTGCCAGCAGTTATCAACAGGGGCCCGAGCAGTACTTC. It yields the protein CASSYQQGPEQYF.

The gene calls are TRBV2 and TRBJ2-7; 10 nucleotides align to TRBD1. Germline loops: CDR1 SNHLY, CDR2 FYNNEI. CDR3 length: 14 amino acids. Trimming cost V 2 bases and J 5 bases; bases outside gene matches: 3. CDR3 DNA: TGTGCCAGCAGTGAATGGGACAGGGGCCACGAGCAGTACTTC. Translating gives CASSEWDRGHEQYF.

The rearrangement links TRBV27 to TRBJ2-3; the match to TRBD2 covers 9 bases. The germline CDR1 and CDR2 sequences are MNHEY and SMNVEV (reference sequence). Losses at the gene ends were 2 bases for V and 0 bases for J; bases not matched to a gene: 6. The CDR3 spans 17 residues. For the CDR3, the DNA is TGTGCCAGCAGTTTACGGGCTAGCGGGACTAGCACAGATACGCAGTATTTT. Its translation: CASSLRASGTSTDTQYF.

The rearrangement links TRBV6-5 to TRBJ2-1; D uncertain. The V end was cut by 0 bases, the J end by 5 bases, with 11 bases between. Per germline, CDR1 MNHEY and CDR2 SVGAGI. The CDR3 is made up of 15 amino acids. CDR3 sequence reads: CASSYSPEPHNEQFF. The CDR3 bases are TGTGCCAGCAGTTACTCGCCGGAACCCCACAATGAGCAGTTCTTC.

This clone was recorded once. This rearrangement joins TRBV7-9 to TRBJ2-3; D is unclear. The CDR3 runs to 15 residues. Germline CDR1 is SEHNR and CDR2 is FQNEAQ (reference sequence). V was trimmed by 3 bases and J by 0 bases, leaving 10 bases between them. CDR3 DNA: TGTGCCAGCAGCTTCCCGGTTACCAGCACAGATACGCAGTATTTT. Protein sequence: CASSFPVTSTDTQYF.